The rows below give T cell receptor beta chains drawn from one sample of a study of T-cell reconstitution after alpha-beta-depleted transplantation in children. MiXCR, applied by TCRdb to the PCR reads, yields one record per CDR3 protein. The top ten hold about 35% of the sample, which has a few hundred thousand distinct CDR3 sequences, approximately 30% seen once. The starting material was PBMCs, obtained before TCRalphabeta/CD19-depleted stem cell transplant. The receptors shown here come from a boy under three years old with Wiskott-Aldrich syndrome, due to receive a stem cell transplant. Both conserved end residues are part of each CDR3. The order of the fields is D gene, V gene, J gene, CDR3 length, clone size, CDR3 DNA, CDR3 protein. The D gene is left open where the match is weak. The size of a clone is reported for some rows only, either as once, few or many, or as a class for expanded clones.

NA,TRBV5-1,TRBJ2-5,14,NA,TGCGCCAGCAGCTTGAGTGGGAAAATTGAGACCCAGTACTTC,CASSLSGKIETQYF
TRBD2,TRBV20-1,TRBJ2-3,12,NA,TGCAGTGCTAGGACTAGCTTCCATACGCAGTATTTT,CSARTSFHTQYF
NA,TRBV9,TRBJ2-3,15,once,TGTGCCAGCAGCTCACAGGGTTTTGACACAGATACGCAGTATTTT,CASSSQGFDTDTQYF
NA,TRBV5-1,TRBJ2-5,14,few,TGCGCCAGCCAGAATGACCCCAGTGCGGAGACCCAGTACTTC,CASQNDPSAETQYF
NA,TRBV29-1,TRBJ2-5,10,NA,TGCAGCGTTACTAGGGGGTCCCAGTACTTC,CSVTRGSQYF
TRBD2,TRBV4-2,TRBJ2-5,19,few,TGTGCCAGCAGCCAAGGGGGACTAGCGGGAGCGGGGCGTAGAGAGACCCAGTACTTC,CASSQGGLAGAGRRETQYF
NA,TRBV12-3/TRBV12-4,TRBJ2-1,14,few,TGTGCCAGCGCACCGGACGGCTCCTACAATGAGCAGTTCTTC,CASAPDGSYNEQFF
TRBD1,TRBV7-3,TRBJ2-5,15,few,TGTGCCAGCAGCTTACGACGGGACAGCCAAGAGACCCAGTACTTC,CASSLRRDSQETQYF
NA,TRBV5-1,TRBJ2-1,17,NA,TGCGCCAGCAGCTTCCTTTCCGTCACATCTTGGGACAATGAGCAGTTCTTC,CASSFLSVTSWDNEQFF
TRBD1,TRBV19,TRBJ1-4,16,few,TGTGCCAGTAGCTTGACAGGGGCTGCAACTAATGAAAAACTGTTTTTT,CASSLTGAATNEKLFF
NA,TRBV5-8,TRBJ2-7,17,NA,TGTGCCAGCAGCTTGGGCTGGTCGCTCCCGCGTAGCTACGAGCAGTACTTC,CASSLGWSLPRSYEQYF
NA,TRBV5-1,TRBJ1-5,19,NA,TGCGCCAGCTTGGAGACCGGGACACGGCCGTGGTATAGCAATCAGCCCCAGCATTTT,CASLETGTRPWYSNQPQHF
NA,TRBV7-2,TRBJ2-2,13,few,TGTGCCAGCAGCCCTAGAATCACCGGGGAGCTGTTTTTT,CASSPRITGELFF
NA,TRBV30,TRBJ2-5,15,NA,TGTGCCTGGAGTGTACGATCTAGCCGGAGGGAGACCCAGTACTTC,CAWSVRSSRRETQYF
NA,TRBV7-9,TRBJ2-1,15,NA,TGTGCCAGCAGCTTAGCGCGTGCCCCATACAATGAGCAGTTCTTC,CASSLARAPYNEQFF
TRBD2,TRBV10-3,TRBJ2-3,17,NA,TGTGCCATCAGTGAGGCAGCAAGACTAGCGGGTACAAATACGCAGTATTTT,CAISEAARLAGTNTQYF
TRBD1,TRBV5-1,TRBJ2-7,13,NA,TGCGCCAGCAGCATCCACAGGGGCCACGAGCAGTACTTC,CASSIHRGHEQYF
NA,TRBV10-3,TRBJ2-1,14,NA,TGTGCCATCAGTGTGGAGGGGAGGTACAATGAGCAGTTCTTC,CAISVEGRYNEQFF
NA,TRBV25-1,TRBJ2-7,16,NA,TGTGCCAGCAGTGAATCTCCCGACCGGCAGGCGTACGAGCAGTACTTC,CASSESPDRQAYEQYF
TRBD2,TRBV29-1,TRBJ2-1,14,few,TGCAGCGCCATACGCGCGGGAGGTCGAAATGAGCAGTTCTTC,CSAIRAGGRNEQFF
NA,TRBV4-2,TRBJ2-7,13,NA,TGTGCCAGCAGTCTCGTCCACTCCTACGAGCAGTACTTC,CASSLVHSYEQYF
TRBD2,TRBV11-3,TRBJ2-3,16,NA,TGTGCCAGCAGCTTTGCGGGGGGCGCGGGCACAGATACGCAGTATTTT,CASSFAGGAGTDTQYF
TRBD2,TRBV12-3/TRBV12-4,TRBJ2-1,20,NA,TGTGCCAGCAGTTTACAGCTATGGGCTAGCGGTGTTGGTTCCTACAATGAGCAGTTCTTC,CASSLQLWASGVGSYNEQFF
TRBD2,TRBV20-1,TRBJ2-3,13,NA,TGCAGTGGAGGGTCGGGAGGGCCGGATACGCAGTATTTT,CSGGSGGPDTQYF
TRBD2,TRBV14,TRBJ2-3,18,NA,TGTGCCAGCAGCCGACTAGCGGGAATACCCGATCTCACAGATACGCAGTATTTT,CASSRLAGIPDLTDTQYF
NA,TRBV24-1,TRBJ1-4,12,few,TGTGCCACCAGTGATTGGTTGGAAAAACTGTTTTTT,CATSDWLEKLFF
TRBD2,TRBV5-6,TRBJ2-1,21,few,TGTGCCAGCAGCTTGGTAGAAATTGCACAAGGGACTAGCGGATCCTACAATGAGCAGTTCTTC,CASSLVEIAQGTSGSYNEQFF